This entry lists 9 T cell receptor beta chains sequenced from one sample in a study of blood T cell repertoires in COVID-19. Clones were read by immunoSEQ multiplex PCR, and TCRdb kept only the in-frame ones, dropping some. The table lists 200,000 to 250,000 clones, around 89% of them singletons. What was sequenced was peripheral blood. The receptors stem from a woman under 40 with COVID-19, enrolled during active disease.

The V and J genes are TRBV7-2 and TRBJ1-2; 10 bases are a match to TRBD1. J lost 12 bases, V lost 2 bases, and 9 bases had no gene match. CDR1 is SGHTA, CDR2 FQGNSA, per germline. The CDR3 is made up of 14 amino acids. Written as DNA, the CDR3 is TGTGCCAGCAGCTTAAAAGGGGGACAGGGGTATAACACCTTC. Translated: CASSLKGGQGYNTF.

The J gene is TRBJ2-1, the V gene TRBV9; tentative D call: TRBD2 (5 bases). Germline V gives CDR1 SGDLS, CDR2 YYNGEE. This CDR3 contains 14 residues. V was trimmed by 5 bases and J by 4 bases, leaving 13 bases between them. The CDR3, as DNA: TGTGCCAGCAGTCCCCGGACTTCTTACAATGAGCAGTTCTTC. Translation: CASSPRTSYNEQFF. Complete variable domain (other parts from reference TRBV9 and TRBJ2-1): DSGVTQTPKHLITATGQRVTLRCSPRSGDLSVYWYQQSLDQGLQFLIQYYNGEERAKGNILERFSAQQFPDLHSELNLSSLELGDSALYFCASSPRTSYNEQFFGPGTRLTVL.

The chain links TRBV10-2 to TRBJ2-4; a weak D match, TRBD1 (5 bases). V dropped 6 bases and J dropped 4 bases, with 16 bases sitting between them. The germline V gene has CDR1 WSHSY and CDR2 SAAADI. This CDR3 comprises 15 residues. CDR3 nucleotide sequence: TGCGCCAGCAGCCTAGGCCGAAACAGGAAAAACATTCAGTACTTC. It specifies CASSLGRNRKNIQYF.

This clone was counted a single time. The chain is built from TRBV13 and TRBJ2-7; 14 bases align to TRBD2. CDR3 length equals 15 residues. The V gene end was trimmed by 3 bases and the J gene end by 6 bases; junction bases not matched to a gene: 4. The V gene's germline CDR1 is PRHDT and CDR2 FYEKMQ (reference sequence). DNA of the CDR3: TGTGCCAGCAGCTTGACTAGCGGGGGGGCTGGCGAGCAGTACTTC. It is translated as CASSLTSGGAGEQYF.

The chain joins TRBV29-1 to TRBJ1-1, with 7 bases identical to TRBD1. Germline V gene data show CDR1 as SQVTM and CDR2 as ANQGSEA. With 4 bases clipped from V and 4 bases from J, the junction kept 9 bases outside the gene matches. The CDR3 spans 14 residues. The CDR3 protein is CSVGQGNFGTEAFF. The CDR3 DNA is TGCAGCGTTGGACAGGGAAACTTTGGCACTGAAGCTTTCTTT.

This chain connects TRBV19 to TRBJ1-5, with 7 bases lining up with TRBD1. Germline V gene data show CDR1 as LNHDA and CDR2 as SQIVND (reference sequence). This CDR3 contains 15 residues. With V trimmed by 3 bases and J by 9 bases, 11 bases remained unmatched. The CDR3 DNA reads as TGTGCCAGTAGTATCGAGGGGGCTCAATCACTGCCCCAGCATTTT. Translation gives CASSIEGAQSLPQHF.

CDR3 in amino acids: CASSPMEQETQYF. The CDR3 DNA sequence: TGTGCCAGCTCTCCCATGGAGCAAGAGACCCAGTACTTC. V is TRBV18 and J is TRBJ2-5; no reliable D call. V lost 6 bases and J lost 2, with 10 bases in between. CDR1 KGHSH and CDR2 LQKENI come from the germline V gene. This CDR3 contains 13 residues.

The sample holds a few counts of this clone. The J gene is TRBJ2-6, the V gene TRBV19; D call uncertain. Germline loops: CDR1 LNHDA, CDR2 SQIVND (reference sequence). Trimming left V 5 bases short and J 0 bases short, with 5 bases between. CDR3 length: 14 amino acids. CDR3 residues: CASSRSSGANVLTF. CDR3 nucleotide sequence: TGTGCCAGTAGTCGGAGCTCTGGGGCCAACGTCCTGACTTTC.

This clone was detected a few times. The chain employs TRBV7-6 and TRBJ2-7, with TRBD1 matching over 8 bases. This CDR3 comprises 15 residues. V was pared by 1 base and J by 7 bases, with 9 bases of the junction left unmatched. Germline CDR1 SGHVS, CDR2 FNYEAQ. The CDR3 here is CASSLEGRGQGEQYF. CDR3 bases: TGTGCCAGCAGCTTAGAGGGCAGGGGGCAAGGGGAGCAGTACTTC.